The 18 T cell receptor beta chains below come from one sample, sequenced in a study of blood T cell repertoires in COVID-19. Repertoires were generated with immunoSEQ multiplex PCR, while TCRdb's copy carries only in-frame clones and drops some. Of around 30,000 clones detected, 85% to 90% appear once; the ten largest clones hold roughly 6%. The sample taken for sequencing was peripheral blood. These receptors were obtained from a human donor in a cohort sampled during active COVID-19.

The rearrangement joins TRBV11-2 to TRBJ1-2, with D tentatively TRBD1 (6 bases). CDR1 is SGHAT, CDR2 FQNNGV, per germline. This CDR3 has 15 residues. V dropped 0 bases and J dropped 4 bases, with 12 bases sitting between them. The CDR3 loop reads CASSLDRQASYGYTF. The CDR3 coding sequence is TGTGCCAGCAGCTTAGACCGACAGGCGAGCTATGGCTACACCTTC.

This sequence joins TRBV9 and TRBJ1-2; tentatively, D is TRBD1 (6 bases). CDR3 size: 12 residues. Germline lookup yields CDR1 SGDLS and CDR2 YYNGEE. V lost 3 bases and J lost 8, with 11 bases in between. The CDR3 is CASSDRVRGYTF. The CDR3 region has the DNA TGTGCCAGCAGCGACAGGGTGCGAGGCTACACCTTC. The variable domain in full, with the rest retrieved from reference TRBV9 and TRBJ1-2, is DSGVTQTPKHLITATGQRVTLRCSPRSGDLSVYWYQQSLDQGLQFLIQYYNGEERAKGNILERFSAQQFPDLHSELNLSSLELGDSALYFCASSDRVRGYTFGSGTRLTVV.

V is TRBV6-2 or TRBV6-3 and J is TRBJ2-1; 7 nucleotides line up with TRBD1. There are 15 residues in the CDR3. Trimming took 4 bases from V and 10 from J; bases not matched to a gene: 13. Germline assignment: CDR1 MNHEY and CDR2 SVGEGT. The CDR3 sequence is CASSSRGGPVREQFF. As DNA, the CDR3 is TGTGCCAGCAGTTCCAGAGGGGGCCCCGTAAGGGAGCAGTTCTTC.

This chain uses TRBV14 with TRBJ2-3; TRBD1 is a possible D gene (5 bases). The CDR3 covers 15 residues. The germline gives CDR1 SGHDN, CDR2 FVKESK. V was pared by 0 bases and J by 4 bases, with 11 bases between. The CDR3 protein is CASSQDQGWADTQYF. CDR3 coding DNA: TGTGCCAGCAGCCAAGACCAGGGCTGGGCAGATACGCAGTATTTT.

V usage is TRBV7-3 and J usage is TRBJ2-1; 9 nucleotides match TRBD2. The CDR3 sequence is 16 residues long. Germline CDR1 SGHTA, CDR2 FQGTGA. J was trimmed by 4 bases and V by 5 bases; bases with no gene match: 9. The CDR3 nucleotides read TGTGCCAGCAGCCAAACCCCGCGGGGGGGTTACAATGAGCAGTTCTTC. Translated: CASSQTPRGGYNEQFF.

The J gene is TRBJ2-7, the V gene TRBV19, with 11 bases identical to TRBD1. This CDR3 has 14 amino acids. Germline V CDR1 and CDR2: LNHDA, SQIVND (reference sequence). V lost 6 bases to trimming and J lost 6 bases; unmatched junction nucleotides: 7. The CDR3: CASSQDRGLSEQYF. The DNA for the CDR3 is TGTGCCAGTAGCCAGGACAGGGGGCTAAGCGAGCAGTACTTC.

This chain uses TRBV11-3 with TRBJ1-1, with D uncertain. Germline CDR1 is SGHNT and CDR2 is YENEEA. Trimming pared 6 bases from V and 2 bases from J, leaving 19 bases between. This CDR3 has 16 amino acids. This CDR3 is CASRIRQDYQNTEAFF. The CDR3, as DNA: TGTGCCAGCAGGATCCGACAAGATTATCAAAACACTGAAGCTTTCTTT.

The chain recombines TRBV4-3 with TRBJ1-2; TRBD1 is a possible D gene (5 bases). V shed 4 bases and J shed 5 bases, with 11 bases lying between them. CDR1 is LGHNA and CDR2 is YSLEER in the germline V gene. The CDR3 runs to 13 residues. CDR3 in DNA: TGCGCCAGCAGCCCCCCGGGGGGATATGGCTACACCTTC. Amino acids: CASSPPGGYGYTF.

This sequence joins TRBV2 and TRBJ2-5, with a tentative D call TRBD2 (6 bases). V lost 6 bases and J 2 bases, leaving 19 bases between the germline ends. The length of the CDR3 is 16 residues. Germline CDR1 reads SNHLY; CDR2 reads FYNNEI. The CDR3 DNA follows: TGTGCCAGCAGCAAAGGGTCGACTAGTGGGCAAGAGACCCAGTACTTC. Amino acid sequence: CASSKGSTSGQETQYF.

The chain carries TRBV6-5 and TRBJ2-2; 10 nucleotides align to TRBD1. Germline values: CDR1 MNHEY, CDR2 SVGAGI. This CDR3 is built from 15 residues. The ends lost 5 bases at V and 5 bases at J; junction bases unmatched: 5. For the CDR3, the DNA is TGTGCCAGCAGTAGCCGGGACAGGGGTACCGGGGAGCTGTTTTTT. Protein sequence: CASSSRDRGTGELFF.

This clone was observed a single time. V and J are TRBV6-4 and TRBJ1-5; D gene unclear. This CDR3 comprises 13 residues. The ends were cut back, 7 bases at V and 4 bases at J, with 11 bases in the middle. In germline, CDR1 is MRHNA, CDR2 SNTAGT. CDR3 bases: TGTGCCAGCAATCGACAAGAAAATCAGCCCCAGCATTTT. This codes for CASNRQENQPQHF.

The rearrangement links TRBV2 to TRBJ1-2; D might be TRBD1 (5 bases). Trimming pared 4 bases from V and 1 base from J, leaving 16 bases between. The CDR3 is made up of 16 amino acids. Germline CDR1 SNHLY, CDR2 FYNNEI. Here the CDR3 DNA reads TGTGCCAGCAGTGGTGGGACTGGGGCCTTTAACTATGGCTACACCTTC. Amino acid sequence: CASSGGTGAFNYGYTF.

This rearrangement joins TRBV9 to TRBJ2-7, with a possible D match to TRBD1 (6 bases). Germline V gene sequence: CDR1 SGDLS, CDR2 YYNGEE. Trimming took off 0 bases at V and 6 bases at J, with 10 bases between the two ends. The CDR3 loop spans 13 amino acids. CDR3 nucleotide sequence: TGTGCCAGCAGCGTAGATGGGGGCCTCGAGCAGTACTTC. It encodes CASSVDGGLEQYF.

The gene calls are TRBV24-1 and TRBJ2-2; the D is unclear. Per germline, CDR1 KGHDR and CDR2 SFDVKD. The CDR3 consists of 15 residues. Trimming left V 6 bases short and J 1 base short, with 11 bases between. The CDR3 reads CATSSAAENTGELFF. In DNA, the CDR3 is TGTGCCACCAGTTCGGCGGCAGAGAACACCGGGGAGCTGTTTTTT.

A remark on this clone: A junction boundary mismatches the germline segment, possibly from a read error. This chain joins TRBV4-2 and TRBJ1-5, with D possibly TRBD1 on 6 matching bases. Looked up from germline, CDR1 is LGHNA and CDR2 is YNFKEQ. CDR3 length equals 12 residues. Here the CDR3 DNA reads TGTGTCAGCAGCCAGGGGAGTCAGCCCCAGCATTTT. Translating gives CVSSQGSQPQHF.

CDR3 residues: CASSSTGPAGGQFF. The CDR3 nucleotides read TGTGCCAGCAGCTCCACAGGCCCAGCTGGTGGGCAGTTCTTC. The chain employs TRBV7-3 and TRBJ2-1; tentatively, D is TRBD1 (5 bases). The germline gives CDR1 SGHTA, CDR2 FQGTGA. The ends were cut back, 4 bases at V and 12 bases at J, with 19 bases in the middle. This CDR3 is built from 14 residues.

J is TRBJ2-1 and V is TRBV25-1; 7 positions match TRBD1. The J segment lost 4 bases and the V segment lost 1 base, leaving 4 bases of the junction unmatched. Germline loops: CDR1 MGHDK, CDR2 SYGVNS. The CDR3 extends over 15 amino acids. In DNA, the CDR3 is TGTGCCAGCAGTGAATTGGCAGGGGGTTACAATGAGCAGTTCTTC. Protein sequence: CASSELAGGYNEQFF.

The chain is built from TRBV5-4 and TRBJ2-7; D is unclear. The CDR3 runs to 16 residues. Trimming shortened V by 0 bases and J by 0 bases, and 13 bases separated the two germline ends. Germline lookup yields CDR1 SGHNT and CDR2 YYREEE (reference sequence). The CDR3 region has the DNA TGTGCCAGCAGCTTGGCCGGGTCCTTATCCTCCTACGAGCAGTACTTC. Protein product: CASSLAGSLSSYEQYF.